This T cell receptor (beta chain) was observed in a study of early stage breast cancer tumors. Overall study findings and caveats: Tumor and normal breast were distinguished via blood comparison in about 90% of the 16 patients. Chain pairing and CD4, CD8 or FOXP3 expression were not captured.

Each sample had two DNA replicates, approximately 0.5 ug blood or roughly 1.4 ug tissue. Profiled with immunoSEQ multiplex PCR; TCRdb holds only in-frame clones, not every one. This table holds roughly 34,000 clones, 70% to 80% found once. Trimming took 6 bases from V and 0 from J; bases not matched to a gene: 4. This CDR3 is built from 15 residues. Germline CDR1 and CDR2: SGHTA and FQGTGA. As concerns this clone: Its antigen is unidentified.

The receptor was derived from a person in their 60s with breast cancer. This sequence joins TRBV7-3 and TRBJ2-2; TRBD1 matches at 7 bases. The sample taken for sequencing was blood. The CDR3 loop reads CASSAGTANTGELFF. In nucleotides, the CDR3 is TGTGCCAGCAGTGCCGGGACAGCGAACACCGGGGAGCTGTTTTTT.